This TCR beta chain came from a study of cytomegalovirus exposure and HLA in healthy donors. Findings and limits, study-wide: Reported performance of the classifier showed diagnosis of cytomegalovirus status with high specificity and sensitivity. Roughly uniform sequencing depth across donors was assumed, possibly incorrectly.

Regarding this clone: Antigen specificity is unknown.

The V end was cut by 3 bases, the J end by 4 bases, with 4 bases between. In germline, CDR1 is SQVTM, CDR2 ANQGSEA. CDR3 length: 11 amino acids. Researchers ran the PCR with 60 Vbeta and 13 Jbeta primers. The table came from immunoSEQ multiplex PCR; TCRdb's copy has only in-frame clones and leaves some out. The table shows some 250,000 clones, with 82% occurring only once. Sequencing was performed on PBMCs. The chain combines TRBV29-1 with TRBJ2-1, with no clear D. The sequence was obtained from a woman aged 40 to 50 in good health and CMV-seropositive. The CDR3 DNA is TGCAGCGTTGATCTTTACAATGAGCAGTTCTTC. The encoded protein is CSVDLYNEQFF.